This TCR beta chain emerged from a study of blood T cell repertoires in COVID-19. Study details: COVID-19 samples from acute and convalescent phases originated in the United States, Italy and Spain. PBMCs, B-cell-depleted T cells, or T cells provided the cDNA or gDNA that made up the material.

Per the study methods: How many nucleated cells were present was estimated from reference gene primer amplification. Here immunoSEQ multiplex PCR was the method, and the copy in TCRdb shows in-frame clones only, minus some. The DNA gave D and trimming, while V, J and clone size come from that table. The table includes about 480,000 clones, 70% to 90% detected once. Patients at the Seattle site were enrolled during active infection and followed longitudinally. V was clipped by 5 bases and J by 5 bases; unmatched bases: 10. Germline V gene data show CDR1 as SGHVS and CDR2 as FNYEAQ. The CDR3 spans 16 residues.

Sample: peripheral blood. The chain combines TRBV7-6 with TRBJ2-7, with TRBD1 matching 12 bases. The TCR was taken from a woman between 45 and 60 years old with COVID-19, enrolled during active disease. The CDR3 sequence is CASSPHGDRGLHEQYF. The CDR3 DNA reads TGTGCCAGCAGCCCTCATGGGGACAGGGGGCTACACGAGCAGTACTTC.